This entry is about one T cell receptor (beta chain). Its antigen is unidentified. Sequencing was performed with immunoSEQ multiplex PCR; in TCRdb, only in-frame clones are kept and a portion is missing. Here the sample spans 95,000 to 100,000 clones, approximately 82% being singletons. This record belongs to a study of cytotoxic CD8 clonotypes in ibrutinib-treated CLL. Overall study context: Sequenced samples delivered averages of around 260,000 productive templates and around 90,000 productive rearrangements. Study outcomes and limitations: Under therapy, public clonotypes either contracted or stayed stable, and they were uncommon. In comparison with age-matched healthy donors, baseline clonality was higher and tracked circulating CD8+ T-cell counts.

Per the germline V gene, CDR1 is LNHDA and CDR2 is SQIVND (reference sequence). The V end lost 3 bases, the J end lost 3 bases, and 18 bases lay between the germline ends. The CDR3 length is 16 residues. The chain has TRBV19 and TRBJ2-7; D possibly matches TRBD1 or TRBD2 (6 bases each). The clonotype was recovered from a human donor with chronic lymphocytic leukemia. Specimen: PBMCs, collected after 12 months of ibrutinib treatment. CDR3 residues: CASSIRSDGGLYEQYF. In DNA, the CDR3 is TGTGCCAGTAGTATTCGAAGTGATGGGGGGCTCTACGAGCAGTACTTC.